These T cell receptor beta chains were read from a single sample in a study of blood T cell repertoires in COVID-19. The table came from immunoSEQ multiplex PCR; TCRdb's copy has only in-frame clones and leaves some out. The profile shows around 200,000 clones, roughly nine tenths of them singletons. The sequencing sample was made of PBMCs or T cells enriched from blood (not recorded which). These receptors were taken from a woman aged 25 to 39 who had recovered from COVID-19. Both conserved end residues are part of each CDR3. Each record gives: clone size, D gene, V gene, CDR3 length, J gene, CDR3 DNA, CDR3 protein. D genes are given only for firm matches. The listing skips clone size in some rows; elsewhere it reads once, few, many or a size class.

size: -
D: -
V: TRBV4-2
length: 14
J: TRBJ2-5
DNA: TGTGCCAGCAGCGCTCGGGACTCTAAAGAGACCCAGTACTTC
CDR3: CASSARDSKETQYF

size: -
D: TRBD1
V: TRBV5-1
length: 13
J: TRBJ1-1
DNA: TGCGCCAGCCAGGGGGCTGGTGACACTGAAGCTTTCTTT
CDR3: CASQGAGDTEAFF

size: -
D: -
V: TRBV12-1
length: 14
J: TRBJ1-2
DNA: TGTGCCAGCAGCTCCCCGGAGACCTCCGATGGCTACACCTTC
CDR3: CASSSPETSDGYTF

size: -
D: TRBD1
V: TRBV9
length: 14
J: TRBJ1-2
DNA: TGTGCCAGCAGCGTAGTAGGGACAGGGAATGGCTACACCTTC
CDR3: CASSVVGTGNGYTF

size: few
D: TRBD2
V: TRBV5-1
length: 14
J: TRBJ2-3
DNA: TGCGCCAGCAGCTTGTATGGAGCGGGGGATACGCAGTATTTT
CDR3: CASSLYGAGDTQYF

size: -
D: -
V: TRBV6-4
length: 10
J: TRBJ1-2
DNA: TGTGCCAGCAGATCGGATGGCTACACCTTC
CDR3: CASRSDGYTF

size: -
D: TRBD1
V: TRBV6-5
length: 15
J: TRBJ1-1
DNA: TGTGCCAGCAGTCGTTCGATGGAGGGACAGTTTGAAGCTTTCTTT
CDR3: CASSRSMEGQFEAFF

size: -
D: -
V: TRBV29-1
length: 12
J: TRBJ2-5
DNA: TGCAGCGTTGAAGTAAATGAGCCGACCCAGTACTTC
CDR3: CSVEVNEPTQYF

size: -
D: -
V: TRBV7-2
length: 15
J: TRBJ2-7
DNA: TGTGCCAGCAGCTTAGCGGCAGCTCGGGATTACGAGCAGTACTTC
CDR3: CASSLAAARDYEQYF

size: -
D: TRBD1
V: TRBV13
length: 16
J: TRBJ2-3
DNA: TGTGCCAGCAGCTCCCGGGACAGTCCTAGCACAGATACGCAGTATTTT
CDR3: CASSSRDSPSTDTQYF

size: -
D: -
V: TRBV15
length: 13
J: TRBJ2-7
DNA: TGTGCCACCAGCAGAGAGTGGGCGTACGAGCAGTACTTC
CDR3: CATSREWAYEQYF

size: -
D: -
V: TRBV11-2
length: 15
J: TRBJ1-4
DNA: TGTGCCAGCAGCTTGCCGCGGGGGCTAAGTGAAAAACTGTTTTTT
CDR3: CASSLPRGLSEKLFF

size: -
D: TRBD1
V: TRBV7-3
length: 14
J: TRBJ1-2
DNA: TGTGCCAGCAGCTTAGACGGCAGGGGGCATGGCTACACCTTC
CDR3: CASSLDGRGHGYTF

size: -
D: -
V: TRBV4-3
length: 15
J: TRBJ1-2
DNA: TGCGCCAGCAGCCAAGATCGCGGGGATGGGTATGGCTACACCTTC
CDR3: CASSQDRGDGYGYTF

size: -
D: TRBD1
V: TRBV5-4
length: 14
J: TRBJ2-7
DNA: TGTGCCAGCAGCTTGGGGACAGGACCATACGAGCAGTACTTC
CDR3: CASSLGTGPYEQYF

size: -
D: -
V: TRBV5-1
length: 12
J: TRBJ2-3
DNA: TGCGCCAGCAGCAGGGGTGCAGATACGCAGTATTTT
CDR3: CASSRGADTQYF

size: -
D: -
V: TRBV19
length: 16
J: TRBJ2-1
DNA: TGTGCCAGTAGCTTGACAGGCCTGAGCTCCTACAATGAGCAGTTCTTC
CDR3: CASSLTGLSSYNEQFF

size: -
D: -
V: TRBV5-1
length: 14
J: TRBJ1-4
DNA: TGCGCCAGCAGCCCGCTAGGTACTGGCGAAAAACTGTTTTTT
CDR3: CASSPLGTGEKLFF

size: -
D: TRBD2
V: TRBV6-2/TRBV6-3
length: 14
J: TRBJ2-1
DNA: TGTGCCAGCAGTTACCTAGCGGGGGTGCATGAGCAGTTCTTC
CDR3: CASSYLAGVHEQFF

size: -
D: -
V: TRBV6-5
length: 13
J: TRBJ2-5
DNA: TGTGCCAGCAGTTATCGAAGAGAGGAGACCCAGTACTTC
CDR3: CASSYRREETQYF

size: -
D: -
V: TRBV27
length: 13
J: TRBJ1-1
DNA: TGTGCCAGCACTCCCCCAGGGAACACTGAAGCTTTCTTT
CDR3: CASTPPGNTEAFF

size: -
D: TRBD2
V: TRBV7-6
length: 16
J: TRBJ2-5
DNA: TGTGCCAGCAGCTCTCCTGTGGGCGGGGGACAAGAGACCCAGTACTTC
CDR3: CASSSPVGGGQETQYF

size: -
D: -
V: TRBV27
length: 16
J: TRBJ2-7
DNA: TGTGCCAGCAGTTTATTTGGGTGGGGGGGCGCCTACGAGCAGTACTTC
CDR3: CASSLFGWGGAYEQYF

size: many
D: -
V: TRBV6-5
length: 14
J: TRBJ2-5
DNA: TGTGCCAGCAAGAATGTGCGACTCCAAGAGACCCAGTACTTC
CDR3: CASKNVRLQETQYF

size: -
D: -
V: TRBV27
length: 15
J: TRBJ2-3
DNA: TGTGCCAGCAGTTTATCGTCAGGGAACACAGATACGCAGTATTTT
CDR3: CASSLSSGNTDTQYF

size: -
D: -
V: TRBV7-6
length: 12
J: TRBJ2-7
DNA: TGTGCCAGCAGCTTACTGTTCGACGAGCAGTACTTC
CDR3: CASSLLFDEQYF

size: -
D: TRBD1
V: TRBV4-1
length: 16
J: TRBJ2-3
DNA: TGCGCCAGCAGCCAAGTAGGGGGCGGCGGCACAGATACGCAGTATTTT
CDR3: CASSQVGGGGTDTQYF

size: -
D: TRBD1
V: TRBV6-5
length: 15
J: TRBJ1-5
DNA: TGTGCCAGCAGTATACGGATACAGGGGAATCAGCCCCAGCATTTT
CDR3: CASSIRIQGNQPQHF

size: few
D: -
V: TRBV2
length: 12
J: TRBJ1-2
DNA: TGTGCCAGCAGGACTGGGGGCTCTGGCTACACCTTC
CDR3: CASRTGGSGYTF

size: -
D: -
V: TRBV3-1/TRBV3-2
length: 17
J: TRBJ1-1
DNA: TGTGCCAGCAGCCAAGAGTTGGGGGCTCGCGTGAACACTGAAGCTTTCTTT
CDR3: CASSQELGARVNTEAFF

size: -
D: TRBD1
V: TRBV16
length: 14
J: TRBJ1-5
DNA: TGTGCCAGCAGCCAGAGGACAGGGTTTCAGCCCCAGCATTTT
CDR3: CASSQRTGFQPQHF

size: -
D: -
V: TRBV3-1/TRBV3-2
length: 14
J: TRBJ1-1
DNA: TGTGCCAGCAGCCAAGACGGGGGGCGGACTGAAGCTTTCTTT
CDR3: CASSQDGGRTEAFF

size: -
D: -
V: TRBV19
length: 13
J: TRBJ1-1
DNA: TGTGCCAGTAGTTTGGGGGCGAACACTGAAGCTTTCTTT
CDR3: CASSLGANTEAFF

size: -
D: TRBD1
V: TRBV6-5
length: 13
J: TRBJ2-7
DNA: TGTGCCAGCAACAGGGGATCTTCCTACGAGCAGTACTTC
CDR3: CASNRGSSYEQYF

size: few
D: TRBD1
V: TRBV7-3
length: 15
J: TRBJ1-3
DNA: TGTGCCAGCAGCTACACAGGGGGCTCTGGAAACACCATATATTTT
CDR3: CASSYTGGSGNTIYF

size: once
D: TRBD1
V: TRBV3-1/TRBV3-2
length: 19
J: TRBJ2-5
DNA: TGTGCCAGCAGCCAAGGTTTTCTCGGGTCGGGACAGGGGTGGGAGACCCAGTACTTC
CDR3: CASSQGFLGSGQGWETQYF

size: -
D: -
V: TRBV6-6
length: 15
J: TRBJ1-5
DNA: TGTGCCAGCAGTTACGTGGGAGAGAGCAATCAGCCCCAGCATTTT
CDR3: CASSYVGESNQPQHF

size: -
D: -
V: TRBV7-3
length: 13
J: TRBJ1-1
DNA: TGTGCCAGCAGTCGAAGGGGGATAACTGAAGCTTTCTTT
CDR3: CASSRRGITEAFF

size: -
D: -
V: TRBV15
length: 16
J: TRBJ2-7
DNA: TGTGCCACCAGCAGAGATCCGGACGCGACAGCCCACGAGCAGTACTTC
CDR3: CATSRDPDATAHEQYF

size: -
D: -
V: TRBV4-2
length: 14
J: TRBJ2-7
DNA: TGTGCCAGCCGCCCCGGCTTGGGGCGTCACGAGCAGTACTTC
CDR3: CASRPGLGRHEQYF

size: once
D: -
V: TRBV6-1
length: 14
J: TRBJ2-7
DNA: TGTGCCAGCAGTGAATGGGGGGTATCCTACGAGCAGTACTTC
CDR3: CASSEWGVSYEQYF

size: -
D: TRBD1
V: TRBV5-1
length: 14
J: TRBJ1-1
DNA: TGCGCCAGCAGCGCGGGACAGGGAGACACTGAAGCTTTCTTT
CDR3: CASSAGQGDTEAFF

size: -
D: -
V: TRBV4-1
length: 14
J: TRBJ1-2
DNA: TGCGCCAGCAGCCAAGAATTACAAATCTATGGCTACACCTTC
CDR3: CASSQELQIYGYTF

size: once
D: -
V: TRBV4-3
length: 15
J: TRBJ2-3
DNA: TGCGCCAGCAGCCAAGATCCCCGGGGCACAGATACGCAGTATTTT
CDR3: CASSQDPRGTDTQYF

size: -
D: -
V: TRBV7-9
length: 15
J: TRBJ1-1
DNA: TGTGCCAGCAGCTTATCGGGCAGGGTCTCGACTGAAGCTTTCTTT
CDR3: CASSLSGRVSTEAFF

size: -
D: TRBD1
V: TRBV14
length: 17
J: TRBJ1-1
DNA: TGTGCCAGCAGCTTAAGACAGGGGCGATTTTATATGACTGAAGCTTTCTTT
CDR3: CASSLRQGRFYMTEAFF

size: -
D: TRBD1
V: TRBV5-8
length: 16
J: TRBJ1-4
DNA: TGTGCCAGCAACATCTTTAGGGGGACAGGCAATGAAAAACTGTTTTTT
CDR3: CASNIFRGTGNEKLFF

size: -
D: TRBD1
V: TRBV10-3
length: 15
J: TRBJ1-1
DNA: TGTGCCATCAGTGAGACAGGGGCGGGGTCAGGTGAAGCTTTCTTT
CDR3: CAISETGAGSGEAFF

size: -
D: -
V: TRBV9
length: 13
J: TRBJ2-7
DNA: TGTGCCAGCAGCCAACAGGGTAGCTACGAGCAGTACTTC
CDR3: CASSQQGSYEQYF

size: -
D: TRBD2
V: TRBV7-3
length: 17
J: TRBJ2-1
DNA: TGTGCCAGCAGCTTGAGCCAGCGGGGGCCCCCCTACAATGAGCAGTTCTTC
CDR3: CASSLSQRGPPYNEQFF

size: -
D: TRBD1
V: TRBV29-1
length: 14
J: TRBJ1-3
DNA: TGCAGCGTTGACCCGACAGGGGCTGGAAACACCATATATTTT
CDR3: CSVDPTGAGNTIYF

size: -
D: TRBD1
V: TRBV7-9
length: 15
J: TRBJ1-2
DNA: TGTGCCAGCAGCTTGGGAACAGGGGGAAAAAGGGGCTACACCTTC
CDR3: CASSLGTGGKRGYTF

size: -
D: TRBD1
V: TRBV29-1
length: 14
J: TRBJ1-2
DNA: TGCAGCGTTGTTGACAGGGGGGATAGCTATGGCTACACCTTC
CDR3: CSVVDRGDSYGYTF